This T cell receptor beta chain was captured by sequencing in a study of OX40 agonist ivuxolimab in advanced cancers. The CDR3 runs 15 residues. The V gene end was trimmed by 3 bases and the J gene end by 5 bases; junction bases not matched to a gene: 4. Germline CDR1 is SGHVS and CDR2 is FNYEAQ. Generated by immunoSEQ multiplex PCR, the TCRdb table keeps only in-frame clones and is missing some. Here the sample spans 65,000 to 85,000 clones, 85% being singletons. This clonotype was obtained from an adult with an advanced solid tumor such as melanoma, head and neck, liver or kidney cancer. This chain uses TRBV7-6 with TRBJ2-5; 12 bases agree with TRBD1. The sequencing here drew on CD4+ or CD8+ T cells sorted from blood, taken in a trial of the OX40 agonist ivuxolimab. Written as DNA, the CDR3 is TGTGCCAGCAGCTTCGGGACAGGGGGCCGGGAGACCCAGTACTTC. It codes for CASSFGTGGRETQYF.